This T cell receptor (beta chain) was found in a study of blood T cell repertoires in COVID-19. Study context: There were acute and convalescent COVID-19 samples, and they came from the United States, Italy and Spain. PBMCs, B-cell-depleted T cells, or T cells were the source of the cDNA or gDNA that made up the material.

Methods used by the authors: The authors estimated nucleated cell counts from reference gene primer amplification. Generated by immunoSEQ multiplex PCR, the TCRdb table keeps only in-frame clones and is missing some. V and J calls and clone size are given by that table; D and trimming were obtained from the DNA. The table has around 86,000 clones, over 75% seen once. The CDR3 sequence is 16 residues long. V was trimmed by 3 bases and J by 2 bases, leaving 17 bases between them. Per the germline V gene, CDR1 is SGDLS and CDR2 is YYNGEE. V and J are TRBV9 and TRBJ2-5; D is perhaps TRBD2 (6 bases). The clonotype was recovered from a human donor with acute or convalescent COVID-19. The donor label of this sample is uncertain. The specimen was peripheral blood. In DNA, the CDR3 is TGTGCCAGCAGCGCTCCCACGGGGGTAGGGCAAGAGACCCAGTACTTC. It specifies CASSAPTGVGQETQYF. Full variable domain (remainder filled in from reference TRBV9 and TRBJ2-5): DSGVTQTPKHLITATGQRVTLRCSPRSGDLSVYWYQQSLDQGLQFLIQYYNGEERAKGNILERFSAQQFPDLHSELNLSSLELGDSALYFCASSAPTGVGQETQYFGPGTRLLVL.